The 16 T cell receptor beta chains below were found in one sample sequenced in a study of T cells in Graves' hyperthyroidism and ophthalmopathy (dated by TCRdb to between 2019 and 2020). Library generation was performed with multiplex PCR. The sequencer listed for this sample is Illumina HiSeq 2000. TCR beta CDR3 regions were amplified from RNA transcripts. For the first round of RT-PCR on the TCR CDR3, the HTBI primer set was used together with the Qiagen OneStep RT-PCR kit. The public reads were run again by TCRdb, first through fastp at Q25 and then through MiXCR, and only productive beta chains were kept. CDR3 protein sequences are deduplicated, and each keeps its most common genes and DNA. This sample is represented by approximately 200,000 distinct CDR3 sequences; around 16% of them were singletons. About two fifths of the sample goes to the ten largest clones. The sample was blood. All receptors derive from a man in his forties or fifties with Graves' hyperthyroidism.

This clonotype was counted at least ten times. The chain carries TRBV11-3 and TRBJ2-2, with D perhaps TRBD1 (5 bases). The CDR3 contains 15 residues. The germline V and J ends were trimmed by 1 base and 7 bases, with 13 bases remaining between them. Germline V gene lookup returns CDR1 SGHNT and CDR2 YENEEA. The CDR3 nucleotides read TGTGCCAGCAGCTTAGGAGGTCAGGGCCACGGGGAGCTGTTTTTT. Translation gives CASSLGGQGHGELFF.

This clonotype has more than one count but fewer than ten. V is TRBV7-6 and J is TRBJ1-4; a possible D gene is TRBD1 (5 bases). The CDR3 runs 15 residues. The V and J ends lost 1 base and 7 bases respectively, with 13 bases between them. CDR1 is SGHVS and CDR2 is FNYEAQ in the germline V gene. DNA of the CDR3: TGTGCCAGCAGCTTAGTGGGGGTCTTAGGTGAAAAACTGTTTTTT. Its translation is CASSLVGVLGEKLFF.

This clonotype was recorded many times. This chain uses TRBV6-2 or TRBV6-3 with TRBJ1-6; D is undetermined. Deletions cut 0 bases from V and 2 bases from J, with 11 bases between. The CDR3 extends over 17 amino acids. Per the germline V gene, CDR1 is MNHEY and CDR2 is SVGEGT. The CDR3 loop reads CASSYSYGMAYNSPLHF. In nucleotides, the CDR3 is TGTGCCAGCAGTTACTCCTACGGGATGGCCTATAATTCACCCCTCCACTTT.

This clonotype showed up many times. The V call is TRBV29-1, the J call TRBJ2-1; 10 bases map to TRBD2. The CDR3 loop spans 15 amino acids. Germline V gene lookup returns CDR1 SQVTM and CDR2 ANQGSEA. V shed 1 base and J 6 bases; nucleotides not matched to a gene: 6. CDR3 loop: CSVEVSGGPLNEQFF. The CDR3 DNA follows: TGCAGCGTTGAAGTTAGCGGGGGGCCCCTCAATGAGCAGTTCTTC.

The chain links TRBV7-2 to TRBJ2-2; weak D call: TRBD1 (6 bases). In germline, CDR1 is SGHTA, CDR2 FQGNSA. There are 15 residues in the CDR3. V lost 4 bases and J 1 base, leaving 10 bases between the germline ends. CDR3 DNA: TGTGCCAGCAGCTCTGGACAGAAGAACACCGGGGAGCTGTTTTTT. This codes for CASSSGQKNTGELFF.

About this clonotype: An end of the junction does not agree with germline; a read error may underlie this. This chain joins TRBV6-2 or TRBV6-3 and TRBJ2-5, with a weak D call TRBD2 (6 bases). The CDR3 runs to 13 residues. The germline V gene has CDR1 MNHEY and CDR2 SVGEGT. CDR3 residues: CASRGGPYGVMDF. In nucleotides, the CDR3 is TGTGCCAGCAGGGGGGGACCGTATGGGGTAATGGACTTC.

This clonotype was seen only a few times. The chain employs TRBV27 and TRBJ1-2; 9 bases match TRBD1. Germline loops: CDR1 MNHEY, CDR2 SMNVEV (reference sequence). Trimming took 4 bases from V and 8 from J; bases not matched to a gene: 5. The length of the CDR3 is 13 residues. CDR3 sequence reads: CASSWDRAGGYTF. Here the CDR3 DNA reads TGTGCCAGCAGTTGGGACAGGGCCGGCGGCTACACCTTC.

This clonotype was seen many times. This chain joins TRBV6-5 and TRBJ2-1, with 11 bases identical to TRBD2. The CDR3 spans 17 residues. V lost 0 bases, J lost 5 bases, and 6 bases stayed unmatched. Germline loops: CDR1 MNHEY, CDR2 SVGAGI. This CDR3 reads CASSYSPPTSGNNEQFF. The CDR3 DNA reads as TGTGCCAGCAGTTACTCCCCTCCGACTAGCGGGAACAATGAGCAGTTCTTC.

The sample holds many counts of this clonotype. V usage is TRBV6-1 and J usage is TRBJ2-2, with 9 nucleotides matching TRBD1. The CDR3 has 18 amino acids. The ends lost 5 bases at V and 6 bases at J; junction bases unmatched: 16. Germline CDR1 MNHNS, CDR2 SASEGT. Here the CDR3 reads CASSPIPPGQGAAGELFF. CDR3 nucleotides: TGTGCCAGCAGTCCCATCCCCCCGGGACAGGGAGCCGCCGGGGAGCTGTTTTTT.

This clonotype was counted at least ten times. CDR3 protein: CASGTGATDTQYF. DNA for the CDR3: TGTGCCTCCGGGACAGGGGCGACAGATACGCAGTATTTT. This rearrangement joins TRBV7-3 to TRBJ2-3, with TRBD1 matching over 10 bases. CDR1 is SGHTA, CDR2 FQGTGA, per germline. After removal of 11 bases from V and 3 bases from J, the junction contained 5 bases not matched to a gene. The CDR3 extends over 13 amino acids.

There are many counts of this clonotype. The genes are TRBV5-1 and TRBJ1-1; no definite D call. The CDR3 loop spans 16 amino acids. CDR1 is SGHRS and CDR2 is YFSETQ in the germline V gene. V was shortened by 0 bases and J by 0 bases, with 12 bases between the two germline ends. The CDR3 is CASSLGAADLNTEAFF. The DNA for the CDR3 is TGCGCCAGCAGCTTGGGGGCAGCAGATCTGAACACTGAAGCTTTCTTT.

This clonotype was observed many times. The V call is TRBV20-1, the J call TRBJ2-7; tentative D call: TRBD2 (6 bases). The V and J ends lost 0 bases and 3 bases respectively, with 9 bases between them. Looked up from germline, CDR1 is DFQATT and CDR2 is SNEGSKA (reference sequence). This CDR3 contains 13 residues. The CDR3 DNA reads as TGCAGTGCTAGAGAGAGTAGCGGCTACGAGCAGTACTTC. This sequence encodes CSARESSGYEQYF.

This clonotype has ten or more counts. The CDR3, as DNA: TGCAGTGCTAGAGATGGTGGGGGCGTTTCCTACAATGAGCAGTTCTTC. Amino acids: CSARDGGGVSYNEQFF. This sequence joins TRBV20-1 and TRBJ2-1; a possible D gene is TRBD1 (6 bases). V lost 0 bases and J lost 1, with 13 bases in between. Germline CDR1 reads DFQATT; CDR2 reads SNEGSKA (reference sequence). CDR3 size: 16 residues.

The V and J genes are TRBV19 and TRBJ2-5; TRBD1 aligns across 7 bases. Germline V lookup: CDR1 LNHDA, CDR2 SQIVND (reference sequence). The CDR3 runs 15 residues. Unmatched junction bases numbered 12, after V lost 6 bases and J lost 5 bases. The CDR3 sequence is CASRLRQGYWETQYF. The CDR3 DNA follows: TGTGCCAGTAGGTTACGACAGGGATACTGGGAGACCCAGTACTTC.

This chain connects TRBV9 to TRBJ1-2; 9 bases line up with TRBD1. The CDR3 consists of 14 residues. Germline CDR1 and CDR2: SGDLS and YYNGEE. The V gene end was trimmed by 2 bases and the J gene end by 4 bases; junction bases not matched to a gene: 3. In DNA form, the CDR3 reads TGTGCCAGCAGCGTGGACAGGGGTAGCTATGGCTACACCTTC. This codes for CASSVDRGSYGYTF. Variable domain in full (rest from reference TRBV9 and TRBJ1-2): DSGVTQTPKHLITATGQRVTLRCSPRSGDLSVYWYQQSLDQGLQFLIQYYNGEERAKGNILERFSAQQFPDLHSELNLSSLELGDSALYFCASSVDRGSYGYTFGSGTRLTVV.

This clonotype turned up a few times. The chain joins TRBV7-2 to TRBJ2-3; TRBD2 aligns across 11 bases. The CDR3 spans 17 residues. The J segment lost 5 bases and the V segment lost 1 base, leaving 8 bases of the junction unmatched. Germline V gene sequence: CDR1 SGHTA, CDR2 FQGNSA. The CDR3 sequence: CASSLDLLAGGQDTQYF. CDR3 in DNA: TGTGCCAGCAGCTTAGATCTTTTAGCGGGGGGGCAAGATACGCAGTATTTT.